These 26 T cell receptor beta chains were sequenced from one sample in a study of CD8 T cells in Susac syndrome. About 0.45 to 1 ug RNA was reverse transcribed with random hexamers. Each CDR3 protein is one row after TCRdb ran MiXCR on the immunoSEQ multiplex PCR reads. The sample carries 150,000 to 200,000 distinct CDR3 sequences, 94% recorded once. Sequencing used CD4+ T cells from PBMCs. Receptor source: a human donor with multiple sclerosis.

Here the CDR3 DNA reads TGTGCCAGCAGTTTATTAAAAATCCCAAACACAGATACGCAGTATTTT. Protein product: CASSLLKIPNTDTQYF. The rearrangement uses TRBV27 and TRBJ2-3; D not certain. Germline CDR1 is MNHEY and CDR2 is SMNVEV (reference sequence). Trimming stripped 1 base from V and 2 bases from J, with 13 bases between. CDR3 length: 16 amino acids.

This CDR3 reads CASSMPPGLAGGRNEQFF. The CDR3 DNA sequence: TGTGCCAGCTCCATGCCTCCTGGACTAGCGGGAGGGCGAAATGAGCAGTTCTTC. The genes are TRBV6-2 or TRBV6-3 and TRBJ2-1, with 15 bases aligning to TRBD2. Germline CDR1 and CDR2: MNHEY and SVGEGT. This CDR3 spans 18 amino acids. Germline trimming cut 8 bases from V and 7 bases from J; bases unmatched to any gene: 15.

V usage is TRBV7-9 and J usage is TRBJ1-2; D gene ambiguous. V was trimmed by 1 base and J by 4 bases, leaving 7 bases between them. The CDR3 loop spans 13 amino acids. Germline values: CDR1 SEHNR, CDR2 FQNEAQ (reference sequence). CDR3 residues: CASSLGQSYGYTF. CDR3 sequence (DNA): TGTGCCAGCAGCTTAGGACAAAGCTATGGCTACACCTTC.

This chain links TRBV28 with TRBJ2-1; TRBD2 might be the D (6 bases). Germline V gives CDR1 MDHEN, CDR2 SYDVKM. This CDR3 is 16 amino acids long. With 6 bases removed from V and 0 bases from J, the gap between germline ends came to 15 bases. The CDR3 spells CASRSLAAVSYNEQFF. The CDR3 DNA is TGTGCCAGCAGGAGTTTAGCGGCTGTCTCCTACAATGAGCAGTTCTTC.

The rearrangement joins TRBV6-6 to TRBJ2-3; D ambiguous. Trimming cost V 6 bases and J 2 bases, with 12 bases left between them. Germline V CDR1 and CDR2: MNHNY, SVGAGI (reference sequence). This CDR3 contains 14 residues. As DNA, the CDR3 is TGTGCCAGCAGCCGGGCAACCCCCACAGATACGCAGTATTTT. Its translation is CASSRATPTDTQYF.

The rearrangement links TRBV30 to TRBJ1-1; no firm D call. Germline V CDR1 and CDR2: GTSNPN, SVGIG (reference sequence). The CDR3 sequence is 12 residues long. V was pared by 4 bases and J by 2 bases, with 8 bases between. CDR3 protein: CAWIMANTEAFF. In DNA form, the CDR3 reads TGTGCCTGGATCATGGCCAACACTGAAGCTTTCTTT.

V is TRBV6-2 or TRBV6-3 and J is TRBJ2-5; D might be TRBD1 (5 bases). Per the germline V gene, CDR1 is MNHEY and CDR2 is SVGEGT. The CDR3 runs to 16 residues. Trimming cost V 0 bases and J 9 bases, with 20 bases left between them. The DNA for the CDR3 is TGTGCCAGCAGTTACTCGCCAGGGTCGATACGTCCGGCCCAGTACTTC. This translates into CASSYSPGSIRPAQYF.

This clonotype has just one count. This chain links TRBV27 with TRBJ2-5; D call uncertain. The V end lost 3 bases, the J end lost 1 base, and 6 bases lay between the germline ends. The germline V gene has CDR1 MNHEY and CDR2 SMNVEV (reference sequence). The CDR3 consists of 13 residues. CDR3 residues: CASSFKPQETQYF. CDR3 nucleotide sequence: TGTGCCAGCAGTTTTAAACCCCAAGAGACCCAGTACTTC.

This clonotype was picked up one time. The chain couples TRBV2 to TRBJ2-1, with 7 bases aligning to TRBD2. With 1 base clipped from V and 7 bases from J, the junction kept 7 bases outside the gene matches. The germline V gene encodes CDR1 SNHLY and CDR2 FYNNEI. The CDR3 spans 15 residues. CDR3 nucleotides: TGTGCCAGCAGTGAAGAGGGCGGGAGCAGGAATGAGCAGTTCTTC. Amino acid sequence: CASSEEGGSRNEQFF.

This chain connects TRBV4-1 to TRBJ2-5, with 11 positions matching TRBD1. CDR1 MGHRA and CDR2 YSYEKL come from the germline V gene. CDR3 size: 16 residues. After removal of 1 base from V and 3 bases from J, the junction contained 4 bases not matched to a gene. The CDR3 region is CASSQGMGQGEETQYF. The CDR3 DNA reads TGCGCCAGCAGCCAAGGCATGGGACAGGGGGAAGAGACCCAGTACTTC.

The gene calls are TRBV5-1 and TRBJ2-7; a possible D gene is TRBD1 (6 bases). V lost 4 bases to trimming and J lost 6 bases, with 14 bases between them. CDR1 and CDR2 (germline): SGHRS, YFSETQ. The CDR3 is 13 amino acids. The CDR3 here is CASSLQGTPEQYF. The CDR3 DNA sequence: TGCGCCAGCAGCCTACAGGGAACCCCCGAGCAGTACTTC.

The chain employs TRBV28 and TRBJ2-7; D is unresolved. In germline, CDR1 is MDHEN, CDR2 SYDVKM. The CDR3 length is 14 residues. V was shortened by 3 bases and J by 2 bases, with 11 bases between the two germline ends. CDR3 DNA sequence: TGTGCCAGCAGTTTTGACGGACGAACCTACGAGCAGTACTTC. Amino acid sequence: CASSFDGRTYEQYF.

V usage is TRBV12-5 and J usage is TRBJ1-1; tentatively, D is TRBD1 (5 bases). Germline CDR1 and CDR2: LGHNT and FRNRAP. There are 15 residues in the CDR3. V shed 2 bases and J shed 0 bases, with 10 bases lying between them. The CDR3 DNA reads TGTGCTAGTGGTTTGCTACGGGGGGTGAACACTGAAGCTTTCTTT. It yields the protein CASGLLRGVNTEAFF.

This chain links TRBV7-2 with TRBJ2-7; D is unclear. The length of the CDR3 is 14 residues. V was pared by 1 base and J by 6 bases, with 13 bases between. Germline V gives CDR1 SGHTA, CDR2 FQGNSA. CDR3 nucleotides: TGTGCCAGCAGCTTAGATCCACCAACGGGCGAGCAGTACTTC. Protein: CASSLDPPTGEQYF.

This clonotype was seen only once. This rearrangement joins TRBV2 to TRBJ2-6; D is undetermined. The germline V gene encodes CDR1 SNHLY and CDR2 FYNNEI. The CDR3 loop spans 15 amino acids. V gave up 7 bases and J gave up 0 bases, with 10 bases separating them. The CDR3 nucleotides read TGTGCCAGCAAGGCAGAGTTCTCTGGGGCCAACGTCCTGACTTTC. Translating gives CASKAEFSGANVLTF.

V is TRBV27 and J is TRBJ1-5, with a tentative D call TRBD1 (6 bases). Trimming pared 3 bases from V and 2 bases from J, leaving 14 bases between. This CDR3 is 16 amino acids long. Germline CDR1 reads MNHEY; CDR2 reads SMNVEV (reference sequence). CDR3 in DNA: TGTGCCAGCAGTTTGATGGGGGCGTCAGGCAATCAGCCCCAGCATTTT. It translates to CASSLMGASGNQPQHF.

The V and J genes are TRBV5-4 and TRBJ1-4; 7 positions match TRBD1. The germline V gene has CDR1 SGHNT and CDR2 YYREEE (reference sequence). With V trimmed by 1 base and J by 6 bases, 0 bases remained unmatched. CDR3 length equals 13 residues. The CDR3 nucleotides read TGTGCCAGCAGCTTGCAGGGGGATGAAAAACTGTTTTTT. Its protein product is CASSLQGDEKLFF.

The chain employs TRBV23-1 and TRBJ2-7, with TRBD1 as a possible D gene (6 bases). TRBV23-1 is labeled an ORF, and its function is uncertain. Trimming pared 2 bases from V and 2 bases from J, leaving 10 bases between. The CDR3 consists of 14 residues. The CDR3 here is CASSQRGGPYEQYF. CDR3 bases: TGCGCCAGCAGTCAAAGAGGGGGTCCCTACGAGCAGTACTTC.

The V and J genes are TRBV30 and TRBJ1-1, with D unclear. Germline V gives CDR1 GTSNPN, CDR2 SVGIG (reference sequence). V lost 4 bases and J lost 6, with 12 bases in between. This CDR3 is built from 12 residues. The chain's CDR3 is CAWTLTGAEAFF. As DNA, the CDR3 is TGTGCCTGGACCCTGACCGGGGCTGAAGCTTTCTTT.

Here the CDR3 DNA reads TGCAGTGCTAGAGTTTGGGACACGGATGGCTACACCTTC. Encoded protein: CSARVWDTDGYTF. The gene calls are TRBV20-1 and TRBJ1-2, with D tentatively TRBD1 (6 bases). CDR1 is DFQATT, CDR2 SNEGSKA, per germline (reference sequence). Trimming pared 1 base from V and 6 bases from J, leaving 12 bases between. The CDR3 totals 13 residues.

The chain employs TRBV29-1 and TRBJ2-7, with 9 bases matching TRBD1. V shed 4 bases and J 2 bases; nucleotides not matched to a gene: 3. The CDR3 runs to 13 residues. CDR1 and CDR2 from the germline V gene are SQVTM and ANQGSEA. Here the CDR3 reads CSVGTGEAYEQYF. The CDR3 bases are TGCAGCGTTGGGACAGGGGAGGCCTACGAGCAGTACTTC.

V and J are TRBV7-2 and TRBJ2-1; no reliable D call. Deletions cut 2 bases from V and 8 bases from J, with 13 bases between. CDR1 is SGHTA and CDR2 is FQGNSA in the germline V gene. The CDR3 has 14 residues. CDR3 nucleotides: TGTGCCAGCAGCTTAAGAAGAGGCGTCTATGAGCAGTTCTTC. This encodes CASSLRRGVYEQFF. Filled out from reference TRBV7-2 and TRBJ2-1, the complete variable domain reads GAGVSQSPSNKVTEKGKDVELRCDPISGHTALYWYRQSLGQGLEFLIYFQGNSAPDKSGLPSDRFSAERTGGSVSTLTIQRTQQEDSAVYLCASSLRRGVYEQFFGPGTRLTVL.

The chain has TRBV20-1 and TRBJ2-1; 9 bases match TRBD2. From germline, CDR1 is DFQATT and CDR2 SNEGSKA (reference sequence). This CDR3 is 15 amino acids long. Losses at the gene ends were 6 bases for V and 4 bases for J; bases not matched to a gene: 10. In nucleotides, the CDR3 is TGCAGTGCCCCCCGAGGCGGGAGGGATTACAATGAGCAGTTCTTC. The encoded protein is CSAPRGGRDYNEQFF.

The V call is TRBV19, the J call TRBJ2-2; 7 positions agree with TRBD1. The V gene's germline CDR1 is LNHDA and CDR2 SQIVND (reference sequence). The CDR3 sequence is 15 residues long. Unmatched junction bases numbered 14, after V lost 7 bases and J lost 9 bases. CDR3 loop: CASTPLVRGHRELFF. The CDR3 DNA sequence: TGTGCCAGTACCCCCCTCGTGAGGGGGCACCGGGAGCTGTTTTTT. The full variable domain, completed using reference TRBV19 and TRBJ2-2, is DGGITQSPKYLFRKEGQNVTLSCEQNLNHDAMYWYRQDPGQGLRLIYYSQIVNDFQKGDIAEGYSVSREKKESFPLTVTSAQKNPTAFYLCASTPLVRGHRELFFGEGSRLTVL.

V is TRBV25-1 and J is TRBJ1-4; 8 bases are shared with TRBD1. The CDR3 runs 15 residues. The V gene's germline CDR1 is MGHDK and CDR2 SYGVNS. The V gene end was trimmed by 5 bases and the J gene end by 4 bases; junction bases not matched to a gene: 6. CDR3 DNA: TGTGCCAGCAGTAAACGGACAGGGCTTAATGAAAAACTGTTTTTT. Protein product: CASSKRTGLNEKLFF.

The chain has TRBV29-1 and TRBJ1-1, with 8 positions matching TRBD1. The CDR3 length is 13 residues. Germline V gene data show CDR1 as SQVTM and CDR2 as ANQGSEA. V lost 7 bases to trimming and J lost 0 bases; unmatched junction nucleotides: 4. The CDR3 sequence: CSALDRVNTEAFF. CDR3 coding DNA: TGCAGCGCCCTGGACAGGGTGAACACTGAAGCTTTCTTT.